These 30 T cell receptor beta chains were all obtained from the same sample, sequenced in a study of T cell repertoires in cytomegalovirus infection. TCRdb processed the reads anew with MiXCR; each CDR3 protein has one entry. The data contain roughly 230,000 distinct CDR3 sequences, roughly 23% of them seen just once; the ten biggest clones take up roughly 20%. Sequenced material: CD8+ T cells from PBMCs. Receptor source: a human donor in good health (CMV status not recorded). Some clones in this sample may be carry-over from other donors' samples.

This clonotype has a handful of counts. The chain recombines TRBV7-7 with TRBJ2-5, with TRBD1 matching over 9 bases. The CDR3 loop spans 15 amino acids. The germline V gene encodes CDR1 SSHAT and CDR2 FNYEAQ (reference sequence). V lost 0 bases and J lost 3; bases outside the gene matches: 2. The CDR3 here is CASSLAGTGKETQYF. In nucleotides, the CDR3 is TGTGCCAGCAGCTTAGCCGGGACAGGGAAAGAGACCCAGTACTTC.

The genes are TRBV6-6 and TRBJ2-7; D remains unclear. Germline loops: CDR1 MNHNY, CDR2 SVGAGI (reference sequence). V was shortened by 0 bases and J by 3 bases, with 12 bases between the two germline ends. This CDR3 has 15 residues. CDR3 nucleotides: TGTGCCAGCAGTTACTCGGATCCATACAACTACGAGCAGTACTTC. Encoded protein: CASSYSDPYNYEQYF.

The chain is built from TRBV5-4 and TRBJ1-4; D uncertain. Looked up from germline, CDR1 is SGHNT and CDR2 is YYREEE (reference sequence). The germline V and J ends were trimmed by 4 bases and 3 bases, with 10 bases remaining between them. The length of the CDR3 is 14 residues. CDR3 nucleotides: TGTGCCAGCAGCACTACAGAGTCTAATGAAAAACTGTTTTTT. Protein: CASSTTESNEKLFF.

This clonotype was seen ten or more times. V gene TRBV7-8 combines with J gene TRBJ2-1, with TRBD1 as a possible D gene (6 bases). V lost 4 bases to trimming and J lost 8 bases, with 12 bases between them. This CDR3 comprises 13 residues. Germline V CDR1 and CDR2: SGHVS, FQNEAQ. The CDR3 is CASSSHRVDEQFF. CDR3 nucleotide sequence: TGTGCCAGCAGCTCCCACAGGGTCGATGAGCAGTTCTTC. The complete variable domain, with remaining parts taken from reference TRBV7-8 and TRBJ2-1, reads GAGVSQSPRYKVAKRGQDVALRCDPISGHVSLFWYQQALGQGPEFLTYFQNEAQLDKSGLPSDRFFAERPEGSVSTLKIQRTQQEDSAVYLCASSSHRVDEQFFGPGTRLTVL.

This clonotype was seen ten or more times. The gene calls are TRBV6-1 and TRBJ1-2; D is uncertain. The length of the CDR3 is 16 residues. V was shortened by 1 base and J by 6 bases, with 18 bases between the two germline ends. Germline V gene data show CDR1 as MNHNS and CDR2 as SASEGT. The CDR3 reads CASSEVPTPRRDGYTF. CDR3 sequence (DNA): TGTGCCAGCAGTGAAGTTCCGACACCCCGGCGGGATGGCTACACCTTC.

DNA of the CDR3: TGTGCCAGCCAGGGACCCCCGTACAATGAGCAGTTCTTC. Translated, it gives CASQGPPYNEQFF. The V gene is TRBV6-2 or TRBV6-3, the J gene TRBJ2-1; D may match TRBD1 or TRBD2 (5 bases each). V was clipped by 8 bases and J by 4 bases, with 12 bases between them. CDR1 is MNHEY and CDR2 is SVGEGT in the germline V gene. This CDR3 comprises 13 residues.

The chain employs TRBV30 and TRBJ1-5; the match to TRBD1 covers 7 bases. V lost 0 bases to trimming and J lost 7 bases; unmatched junction nucleotides: 6. Germline values: CDR1 GTSNPN, CDR2 SVGIG (reference sequence). CDR3 length equals 14 residues. This CDR3 reads CAWSVRQGLQPQHF. CDR3 sequence (DNA): TGTGCCTGGAGTGTCCGACAGGGATTGCAGCCCCAGCATTTT.

The chain is built from TRBV29-1 and TRBJ1-1; D is possibly TRBD1 (6 bases). Trimming left V 7 bases short and J 8 bases short, with 14 bases between. The CDR3 spans 11 residues. The germline V gene encodes CDR1 SQVTM and CDR2 ANQGSEA. The CDR3 bases are TGCAGCGATGGAACCGGGACAGAAGCTTTCTTT. It yields the protein CSDGTGTEAFF.

This clonotype was seen repeatedly, ten times or more. This rearrangement joins TRBV12-3 or TRBV12-4 to TRBJ1-2; no reliable D call. This CDR3 contains 13 residues. Between the trimmed V and J ends, which lost 3 bases and 0 bases, there was a span of 5 bases. The CDR3 nucleotides are TGTGCCAGCAGTTTGCAGGCTAACTATGGCTACACCTTC. Translated, it gives CASSLQANYGYTF.

The sample holds many counts of this clonotype. The chain couples TRBV6-2 or TRBV6-3 to TRBJ1-6; 7 bases map to TRBD1. The CDR3 covers 14 residues. Germline lookup yields CDR1 MNHEY and CDR2 SVGEGT. The trim removed 6 bases at V and 9 bases at J, leaving 8 bases unmatched. The CDR3 nucleotides are TGTGCCAGCAGGGAGGACAGGACGGCTTCACCCCTCCACTTT. This encodes CASREDRTASPLHF.

This clonotype was counted only a few times. The gene calls are TRBV18 and TRBJ2-7; the D gene is possibly TRBD2 (6 bases). The CDR3 is 14 amino acids. V gave up 3 bases and J gave up 3 bases, with 12 bases separating them. CDR1 and CDR2 from the germline V gene are KGHSH and LQKENI. CDR3 bases: TGTGCCAGCTCACCGACGGAGGGAGGCTACGAGCAGTACTTC. It translates to CASSPTEGGYEQYF. Combining the CDR3 with reference TRBV18 and TRBJ2-7 gives the whole variable domain NAGVMQNPRHLVRRRGQEARLRCSPMKGHSHVYWYRQLPEEGLKFMVYLQKENIIDESGMPKERFSAEFPKEGPSILRIQQVVRGDSAAYFCASSPTEGGYEQYFGPGTRLTVT.

J is TRBJ2-7 and V is TRBV11-2, with TRBD1 matching 11 bases. The CDR3 is 15 amino acids. V was pared by 3 bases and J by 3 bases, with 4 bases of the junction left unmatched. Germline V gene lookup returns CDR1 SGHAT and CDR2 FQNNGV. CDR3 sequence (DNA): TGTGCCAGCAGCTTCGGACAGGGGGCGAACTACGAGCAGTACTTC. This gives the protein CASSFGQGANYEQYF.

The chain carries TRBV7-9 and TRBJ2-7; D is unclear. The V gene lost 5 bases and the J gene lost 0 bases, with 14 bases spanning the gap. The CDR3 covers 15 residues. Germline V gene lookup returns CDR1 SEHNR and CDR2 FQNEAQ (reference sequence). In DNA form, the CDR3 reads TGTGCCAGCAGCCCTCCCTCAGGTAGCTCCTACGAGCAGTACTTC. It translates to CASSPPSGSSYEQYF. Variable domain in full (rest from reference TRBV7-9 and TRBJ2-7): DTGVSQNPRHKITKRGQNVTFRCDPISEHNRLYWYRQTLGQGPEFLTYFQNEAQLEKSRLLSDRFSAERPKGSFSTLEIQRTEQGDSAMYLCASSPPSGSSYEQYFGPGTRLTVT.

This clonotype was observed a few times. The chain joins TRBV4-1 to TRBJ1-1; D uncertain. V shed 0 bases and J shed 7 bases, with 18 bases lying between them. Germline loops: CDR1 MGHRA, CDR2 YSYEKL. CDR3 size: 16 residues. CDR3 sequence (DNA): TGCGCCAGCAGCCAAGATGTGACCTGGCGGGTGAGTGAAGCTTTCTTT. Encoded protein: CASSQDVTWRVSEAFF.

This clonotype was recorded at least ten times. J is TRBJ2-7 and V is TRBV7-2; unclear D gene. The CDR3 has 14 amino acids. V was trimmed by 1 base and J by 3 bases, leaving 10 bases between them. Per germline, CDR1 SGHTA and CDR2 FQGNSA. The CDR3: CASSLGRQHYEQYF. DNA for the CDR3: TGTGCCAGCAGCTTAGGTCGGCAGCACTACGAGCAGTACTTC.

V usage is TRBV13 and J usage is TRBJ2-2, with 13 bases identical to TRBD2. The V gene's germline CDR1 is PRHDT and CDR2 FYEKMQ (reference sequence). V gave up 5 bases and J gave up 4 bases; unmatched junction bases: 7. The CDR3 is 17 amino acids. The CDR3 protein is CASSPGTSGIRTGELFF. CDR3 in DNA: TGTGCCAGCAGCCCCGGGACTAGCGGGATCCGCACCGGGGAGCTGTTTTTT.

This clonotype was counted at least ten times. The CDR3 bases are TGTGCCAGCAGCTACGACAGGCGCACAGATACGCAGTATTTT. Translated, it gives CASSYDRRTDTQYF. The genes are TRBV7-8 and TRBJ2-3, with D maybe TRBD1 (6 bases). The CDR3 covers 14 residues. Germline V lookup: CDR1 SGHVS, CDR2 FQNEAQ. V lost 4 bases to trimming and J lost 1 base, with 9 bases between them.

This clonotype was observed a handful of times. The chain links TRBV4-2 to TRBJ2-7; possibly TRBD2 for D (6 bases). CDR1 and CDR2 (germline): LGHNA, YNFKEQ. V lost 0 bases to trimming and J lost 4 bases, with 16 bases between them. CDR3 length: 16 residues. The CDR3 protein is CASSQDFTDYSYEQYF. CDR3 sequence (DNA): TGTGCCAGCAGCCAAGATTTCACGGACTACTCGTACGAGCAGTACTTC.

This clonotype was observed a handful of times. The V call is TRBV10-3, the J call TRBJ2-3; 7 positions agree with TRBD1. In germline, CDR1 is ENHRY, CDR2 SYGVKD. CDR3 length equals 13 residues. J was trimmed by 7 bases and V by 6 bases; bases with no gene match: 7. CDR3 coding DNA: TGTGCCATCAGGATAGACAGGGAAAATACGCAGTATTTT. Encoded protein: CAIRIDRENTQYF.

The chain employs TRBV20-1 and TRBJ2-5; 7 bases agree with TRBD2. J lost 3 bases, V lost 3 bases, and 1 base had no gene match. This CDR3 contains 12 residues. The V gene's germline CDR1 is DFQATT and CDR2 SNEGSKA (reference sequence). CDR3 loop: CSARGGEETQYF. In nucleotides, the CDR3 is TGCAGTGCTAGGGGGGGGGAAGAGACCCAGTACTTC.

A remark on this clonotype: It is unclear where the CDR3 begins or ends on the DNA, so no DNA is shown, and the CDR3 is as TCRdb lists it. This chain connects TRBV3-1 to TRBJ2-5; the table names TRBD1, a call not compared with the DNA. Germline CDR1 LGHDT, CDR2 YNNKEL (reference sequence). The CDR3 numbers 14 amino acids, ends counted. CDR3: CASILGTNQETQYF.

At least ten counts were recorded for this clonotype. This chain connects TRBV7-2 to TRBJ2-6; 12 bases align to TRBD1. Germline trimming cut 6 bases from V and 2 bases from J; bases unmatched to any gene: 8. Germline V gives CDR1 SGHTA, CDR2 FQGNSA. The CDR3 is 18 amino acids. CDR3 protein: CASRYPGTGGAGANVLTF. The CDR3 nucleotides read TGTGCCAGCAGATACCCCGGGACAGGGGGCGCTGGGGCCAACGTCCTGACTTTC. Full variable domain (remainder filled in from reference TRBV7-2 and TRBJ2-6): GAGVSQSPSNKVTEKGKDVELRCDPISGHTALYWYRQSLGQGLEFLIYFQGNSAPDKSGLPSDRFSAERTGGSVSTLTIQRTQQEDSAVYLCASRYPGTGGAGANVLTFGAGSRLTVL.

The sample holds many counts of this clonotype. V and J are TRBV11-2 and TRBJ1-2; TRBD1 matches 7 bases. The CDR3 length is 13 residues. Looked up from germline, CDR1 is SGHAT and CDR2 is FQNNGV. With V trimmed by 1 base and J by 11 bases, 7 bases remained unmatched. The CDR3 DNA follows: TGTGCCAGCAGCTTAGGACAGGGAGCCGAGTACACCTTC. Residues: CASSLGQGAEYTF.

For this clonotype: Since a much larger clone is just one base distant, this may be a read error. The chain couples TRBV7-4 to TRBJ1-1, with D perhaps matching TRBD1 (5 bases). CDR3 length: 16 amino acids. Germline V gene sequence: CDR1 SGHVT, CDR2 SQSDAQ. CDR3 coding DNA: TGTGCCAGCAGTCCTTACCTGGGACGGCAGAACACTGAAGTTTTCTTT. Translating it yields CASSPYLGRQNTEVFF.

This chain connects TRBV6-6 to TRBJ1-1; 7 positions agree with TRBD1. From germline, CDR1 is MNHNY and CDR2 SVGAGI (reference sequence). This CDR3 has 15 residues. The junction had 6 bases not matched to a gene; V was cut back by 5 bases and J by 0 bases. The CDR3 spells CASSPRDRMNTEAFF. The CDR3 DNA is TGTGCCAGCAGTCCCCGGGACAGAATGAACACTGAAGCTTTCTTT.

This clonotype came up a few times. This chain links TRBV2 with TRBJ2-3; the match to TRBD2 covers 8 bases. Trimming removed 6 bases from V and 0 bases from J; junction bases left unmatched: 17. This CDR3 is built from 19 residues. Germline V CDR1 and CDR2: SNHLY, FYNNEI. The CDR3, as DNA: TGTGCCAGCAGCGATTCTATACTCTTTAGCGGGGTGAGCACAGATACGCAGTATTTT. Amino acid sequence: CASSDSILFSGVSTDTQYF.

A word on this clonotype: This sequence may be a read error, since a much larger clone differs from it by one base. The V gene is TRBV7-4, the J gene TRBJ2-2; D gene ambiguous. The V end lost 1 base, the J end lost 7 bases, and 7 bases lay between the germline ends. Germline-derived CDR1 and CDR2 are SGHVT and SQSDAQ. The CDR3 spans 13 residues. The CDR3 protein is CASSLGAVGELFF. The CDR3 nucleotides read TGTGCCAGCAGCTTAGGGGCGGTCGGGGAGCTGTTTTTT. The whole variable domain, remainder taken from reference TRBV7-4 and TRBJ2-2, is GAGVSQSPRYKVAKRGRDVALRCDSISGHVTLYWYRQTLGQGSEVLTYSQSDAQRDKSGRPSGRFSAERPERSVSTLKIQRTEQGDSAVYLCASSLGAVGELFFGEGSRLTVL.

The V and J genes are TRBV12-3 or TRBV12-4 and TRBJ2-7; D is unclear. V shed 2 bases and J shed 6 bases, with 14 bases lying between them. This CDR3 contains 14 residues. The CDR3 nucleotides are TGTGCCAGCAGTTTAATGGGTTTCTTACGCGAGCAGTACTTC. Its protein is CASSLMGFLREQYF.

This sequence joins TRBV27 and TRBJ2-1; 13 bases align to TRBD2. Per germline, CDR1 MNHEY and CDR2 SMNVEV (reference sequence). V was pared by 3 bases and J by 7 bases, with 6 bases of the junction left unmatched. This CDR3 is built from 16 residues. CDR3 in amino acids: CASSFGLAGARNEQFF. CDR3 nucleotide sequence: TGTGCCAGCAGTTTTGGACTAGCGGGGGCGCGGAATGAGCAGTTCTTC.

This sequence joins TRBV7-9 and TRBJ2-3, with TRBD1 identical over 7 bases. The V gene's germline CDR1 is SEHNR and CDR2 FQNEAQ (reference sequence). The CDR3 has 16 residues. Trimming removed 2 bases from V and 0 bases from J; junction bases left unmatched: 5. The CDR3 here is CASSLRGRSSTDTQYF. In DNA, the CDR3 is TGTGCCAGCAGCTTAAGGGGGCGGTCAAGCACAGATACGCAGTATTTT. Full variable domain (missing parts from reference TRBV7-9 and TRBJ2-3): DTGVSQNPRHKITKRGQNVTFRCDPISEHNRLYWYRQTLGQGPEFLTYFQNEAQLEKSRLLSDRFSAERPKGSFSTLEIQRTEQGDSAMYLCASSLRGRSSTDTQYFGPGTRLTVL.